The 10 T cell receptor beta chains given below trace back to one sample, sequenced in a study of blood T cell repertoires in COVID-19. The data were produced by immunoSEQ multiplex PCR, yet TCRdb's version contains in-frame clones alone and is incomplete. This table has about 100,000 clones, 80% to 95% appearing once. The sample consisted of peripheral blood. The receptor set was obtained from a man aged 45 to 65 with active COVID-19.

The rearrangement uses TRBV4-1 and TRBJ1-5, with D maybe TRBD1 (5 bases). The V end lost 0 bases, the J end lost 7 bases, and 13 bases lay between the germline ends. The germline V gene has CDR1 MGHRA and CDR2 YSYEKL. The CDR3 totals 15 residues. CDR3 in amino acids: CASSQDTGVHQPQHF. Written as DNA, the CDR3 is TGCGCCAGCAGCCAAGATACGGGGGTTCACCAGCCCCAGCATTTT.

The chain recombines TRBV6-6 with TRBJ2-1; TRBD2 agrees at 12 bases. Germline loops: CDR1 MNHNY, CDR2 SVGAGI (reference sequence). The CDR3 length is 16 residues. V lost 5 bases to trimming and J lost 1 base; unmatched junction nucleotides: 3. The DNA of the CDR3 is TGTGCCAGCAGTGGAGGACTAGCGGGGTCCTACAATGAGCAGTTCTTC. It specifies CASSGGLAGSYNEQFF.

V gene TRBV6-6 combines with J gene TRBJ2-5; D is unclear. Trimming took 7 bases from V and 5 from J, leaving 8 bases between them. CDR1 and CDR2 from the germline V gene are MNHNY and SVGAGI (reference sequence). CDR3 size: 11 residues. The CDR3 DNA reads as TGTGCCAGCACCTACGCTGAGACCCAGTACTTC. It yields the protein CASTYAETQYF.

The V and J genes are TRBV7-8 and TRBJ2-2, with a weak D call TRBD1 (6 bases). The CDR3 covers 16 residues. Per the germline V gene, CDR1 is SGHVS and CDR2 is FQNEAQ. Deletions cut 5 bases from V and 4 bases from J, with 17 bases between. CDR3 loop: CASSADRFGFTGELFF. The CDR3 DNA follows: TGTGCCAGCAGCGCCGACAGGTTCGGGTTCACCGGGGAGCTGTTTTTT.

This chain joins TRBV19 and TRBJ1-1, with TRBD1 identical over 10 bases. This CDR3 is 15 amino acids long. J lost 1 base, V lost 6 bases, and 5 bases had no gene match. Germline V gene sequence: CDR1 LNHDA, CDR2 SQIVND (reference sequence). In DNA, the CDR3 is TGTGCCAGTAGATCCGGACAGGGGGAGAACACTGAAGCTTTCTTT. As protein: CASRSGQGENTEAFF.

The J gene is TRBJ2-1, the V gene TRBV19, with D possibly matching TRBD1 (6 bases). V lost 6 bases and J 0 bases, leaving 12 bases between the germline ends. The CDR3 is made up of 15 amino acids. Per germline, CDR1 LNHDA and CDR2 SQIVND (reference sequence). CDR3: CASRVTGSSYNEQFF. CDR3 nucleotide sequence: TGTGCCAGTAGAGTCACAGGGAGCTCCTACAATGAGCAGTTCTTC.

V and J are TRBV5-1 and TRBJ2-5; maybe TRBD2 (5 bases). Trimming left V 2 bases short and J 0 bases short, with 11 bases between. Germline V CDR1 and CDR2: SGHRS, YFSETQ. The CDR3 has 15 residues. As DNA, the CDR3 is TGCGCCAGCAGCTTCGAACTAGGCGACCAAGAGACCCAGTACTTC. Protein: CASSFELGDQETQYF. Based on the CDR3 plus reference TRBV5-1 and TRBJ2-5, the full variable domain is KAGVTQTPRYLIKTRGQQVTLSCSPISGHRSVSWYQQTPGQGLQFLFEYFSETQRNKGNFPGRFSGRQFSNSRSEMNVSTLELGDSALYLCASSFELGDQETQYFGPGTRLLVL.

J is TRBJ2-1 and V is TRBV27; TRBD2 aligns across 9 bases. Germline loops: CDR1 MNHEY, CDR2 SMNVEV (reference sequence). The V gene end was trimmed by 5 bases and the J gene end by 7 bases; junction bases not matched to a gene: 12. The CDR3 sequence is 16 residues long. The CDR3 sequence is CASSPMGSGRINEQFF. The DNA of the CDR3 is TGTGCCAGCAGTCCCATGGGCAGCGGGAGGATAAATGAGCAGTTCTTC.

The chain is built from TRBV5-1 and TRBJ2-5; TRBD1 agrees at 7 bases. The CDR3 runs 14 residues. Germline assignment: CDR1 SGHRS and CDR2 YFSETQ. The trim removed 0 bases at V and 5 bases at J, leaving 4 bases unmatched. CDR3 DNA: TGCGCCAGCAGCTTGGATGCAGGGGGTGAGACCCAGTACTTC. Amino acids: CASSLDAGGETQYF. Together with reference TRBV5-1 and TRBJ2-5, the CDR3 gives the full variable domain: KAGVTQTPRYLIKTRGQQVTLSCSPISGHRSVSWYQQTPGQGLQFLFEYFSETQRNKGNFPGRFSGRQFSNSRSEMNVSTLELGDSALYLCASSLDAGGETQYFGPGTRLLVL.

The chain recombines TRBV19 with TRBJ2-3; 9 positions match TRBD2. Trimming took 4 bases from V and 6 from J; bases not matched to a gene: 14. This CDR3 is built from 17 residues. The germline V gene has CDR1 LNHDA and CDR2 SQIVND (reference sequence). CDR3 sequence (DNA): TGTGCCAGTAGTAACCCGCGGGTAGCGGGAGTTCGTGATACGCAGTATTTT. Translated: CASSNPRVAGVRDTQYF.